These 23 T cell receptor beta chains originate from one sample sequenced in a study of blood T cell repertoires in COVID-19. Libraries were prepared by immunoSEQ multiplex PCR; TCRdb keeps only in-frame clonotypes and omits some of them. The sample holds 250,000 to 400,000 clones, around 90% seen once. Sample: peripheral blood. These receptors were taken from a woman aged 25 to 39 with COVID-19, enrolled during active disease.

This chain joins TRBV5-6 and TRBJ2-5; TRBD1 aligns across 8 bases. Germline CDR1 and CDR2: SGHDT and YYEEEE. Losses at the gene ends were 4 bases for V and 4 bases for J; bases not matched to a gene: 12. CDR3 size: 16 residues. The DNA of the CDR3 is TGTGCCAGCAGCGCGGCCCCAGGGGGCAGGACAGAGACCCAGTACTTC. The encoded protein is CASSAAPGGRTETQYF.

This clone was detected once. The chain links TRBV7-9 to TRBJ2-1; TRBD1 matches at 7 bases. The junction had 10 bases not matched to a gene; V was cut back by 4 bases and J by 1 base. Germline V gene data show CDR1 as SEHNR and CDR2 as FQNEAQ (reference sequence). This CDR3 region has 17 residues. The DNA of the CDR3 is TGTGCCAGCAGCTCCAAACAGGGGTTAAGTTCCTACAATGAGCAGTTCTTC. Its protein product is CASSSKQGLSSYNEQFF.

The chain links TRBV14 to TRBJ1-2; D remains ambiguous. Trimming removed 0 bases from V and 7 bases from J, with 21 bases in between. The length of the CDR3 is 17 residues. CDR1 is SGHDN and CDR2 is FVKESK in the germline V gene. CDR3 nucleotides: TGTGCCAGCAGCCAAGATTATTCGGCAGCCCGGCGGGGTGGCTACACCTTC. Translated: CASSQDYSAARRGGYTF.

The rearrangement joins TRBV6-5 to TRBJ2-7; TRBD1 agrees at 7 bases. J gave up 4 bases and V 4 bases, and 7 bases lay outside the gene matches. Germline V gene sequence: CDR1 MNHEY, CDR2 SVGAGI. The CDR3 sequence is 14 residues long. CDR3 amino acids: CASSSGTVKYEQYF. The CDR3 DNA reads TGTGCCAGCAGTTCCGGGACAGTGAAGTACGAGCAGTACTTC.

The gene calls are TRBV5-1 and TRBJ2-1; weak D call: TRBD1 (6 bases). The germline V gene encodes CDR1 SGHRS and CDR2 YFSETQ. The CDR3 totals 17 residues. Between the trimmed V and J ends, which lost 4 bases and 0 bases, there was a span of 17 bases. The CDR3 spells CASSLPGATFSYNEQFF. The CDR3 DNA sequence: TGCGCCAGCAGCCTCCCAGGGGCTACTTTCTCCTACAATGAGCAGTTCTTC.

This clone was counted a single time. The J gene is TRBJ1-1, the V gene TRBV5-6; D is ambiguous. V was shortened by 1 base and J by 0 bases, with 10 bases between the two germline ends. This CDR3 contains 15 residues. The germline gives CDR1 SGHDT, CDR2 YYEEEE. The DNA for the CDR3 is TGTGCCAGCAGCTTGTCTCCGGGGATGAACACTGAAGCTTTCTTT. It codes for CASSLSPGMNTEAFF.

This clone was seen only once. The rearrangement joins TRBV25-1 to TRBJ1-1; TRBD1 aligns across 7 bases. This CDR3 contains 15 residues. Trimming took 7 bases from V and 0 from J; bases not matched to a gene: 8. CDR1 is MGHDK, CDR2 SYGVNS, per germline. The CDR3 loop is CASTDDREVNTEAFF. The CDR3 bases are TGTGCCAGCACCGATGACAGGGAGGTGAACACTGAAGCTTTCTTT.

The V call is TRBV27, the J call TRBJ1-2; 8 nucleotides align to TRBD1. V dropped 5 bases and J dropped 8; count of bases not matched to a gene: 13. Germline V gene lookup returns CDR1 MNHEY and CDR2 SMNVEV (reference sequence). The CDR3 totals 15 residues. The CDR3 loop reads CASSPLRDRGGGYTF. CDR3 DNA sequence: TGTGCCAGCAGTCCCCTCCGCGACAGGGGAGGGGGCTACACCTTC.

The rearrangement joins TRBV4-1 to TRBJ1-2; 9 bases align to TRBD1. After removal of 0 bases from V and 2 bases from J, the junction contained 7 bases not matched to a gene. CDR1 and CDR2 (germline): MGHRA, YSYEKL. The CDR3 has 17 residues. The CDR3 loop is CASSQDPTGGSNYGYTF. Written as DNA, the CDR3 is TGCGCCAGCAGCCAAGACCCAACAGGGGGCTCAAACTATGGCTACACCTTC.

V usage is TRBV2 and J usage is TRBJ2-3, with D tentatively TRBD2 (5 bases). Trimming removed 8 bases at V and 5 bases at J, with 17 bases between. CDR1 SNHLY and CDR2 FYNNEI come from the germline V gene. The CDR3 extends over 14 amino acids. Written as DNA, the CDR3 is TGTGCCAGCTCACCCGAGGGTGTCGGAGATACGCAGTATTTT. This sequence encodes CASSPEGVGDTQYF.

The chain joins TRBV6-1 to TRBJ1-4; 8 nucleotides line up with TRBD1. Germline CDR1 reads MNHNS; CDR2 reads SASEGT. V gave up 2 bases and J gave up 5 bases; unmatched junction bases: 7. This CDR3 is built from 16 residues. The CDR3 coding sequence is TGTGCCAGCAGTGAAAGCACAGGGGGACTCAATGAAAAACTGTTTTTT. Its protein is CASSESTGGLNEKLFF.

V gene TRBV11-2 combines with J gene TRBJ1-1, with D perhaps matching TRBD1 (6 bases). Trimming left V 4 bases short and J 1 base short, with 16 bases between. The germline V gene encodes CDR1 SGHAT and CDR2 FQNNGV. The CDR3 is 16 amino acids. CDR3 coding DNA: TGTGCCAGCAGCTCACTGTCAGACAGGTGGAACACTGAAGCTTTCTTT. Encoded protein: CASSSLSDRWNTEAFF.

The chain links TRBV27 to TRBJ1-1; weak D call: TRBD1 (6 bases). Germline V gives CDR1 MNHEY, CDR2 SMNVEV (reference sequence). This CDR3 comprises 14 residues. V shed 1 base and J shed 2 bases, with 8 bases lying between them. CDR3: CASSLYRDNTEAFF. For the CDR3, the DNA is TGTGCCAGCAGTTTATACAGGGACAACACTGAAGCTTTCTTT.

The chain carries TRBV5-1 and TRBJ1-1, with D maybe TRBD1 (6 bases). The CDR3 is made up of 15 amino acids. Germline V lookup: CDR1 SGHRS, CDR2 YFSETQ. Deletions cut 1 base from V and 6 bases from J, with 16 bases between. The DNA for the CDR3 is TGCGCCAGCAGCTTGTTCGATCAGGGGCGTTCTGAAGCTTTCTTT. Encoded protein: CASSLFDQGRSEAFF.

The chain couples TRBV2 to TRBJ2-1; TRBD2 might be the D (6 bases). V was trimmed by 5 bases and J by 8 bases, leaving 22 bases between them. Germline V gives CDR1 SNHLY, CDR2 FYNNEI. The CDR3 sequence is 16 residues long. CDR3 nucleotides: TGTGCCAGCAGTCCCCGGGTGGCGGGGATTACTCATGAGCAGTTCTTC. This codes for CASSPRVAGITHEQFF.

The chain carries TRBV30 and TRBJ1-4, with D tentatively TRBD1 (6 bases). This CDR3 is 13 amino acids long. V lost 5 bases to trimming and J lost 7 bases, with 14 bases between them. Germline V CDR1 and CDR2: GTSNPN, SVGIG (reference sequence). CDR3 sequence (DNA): TGTGCCTGGGCCAGGGGTGAGGGTGAAAAACTGTTTTTT. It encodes CAWARGEGEKLFF.

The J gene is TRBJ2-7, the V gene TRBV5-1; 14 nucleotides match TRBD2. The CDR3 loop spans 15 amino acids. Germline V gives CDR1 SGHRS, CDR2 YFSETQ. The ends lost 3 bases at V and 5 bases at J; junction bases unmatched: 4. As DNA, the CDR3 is TGCGCCAGCAGCTCGCGACTAGCGGGAGGGGACGAGCAGTACTTC. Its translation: CASSSRLAGGDEQYF.

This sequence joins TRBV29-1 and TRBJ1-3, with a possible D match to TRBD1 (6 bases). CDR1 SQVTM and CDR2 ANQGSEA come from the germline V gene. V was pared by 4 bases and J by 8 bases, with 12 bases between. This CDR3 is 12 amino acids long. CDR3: CSVGTGKDTIYF. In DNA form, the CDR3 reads TGCAGCGTTGGCACAGGGAAGGACACCATATATTTT.

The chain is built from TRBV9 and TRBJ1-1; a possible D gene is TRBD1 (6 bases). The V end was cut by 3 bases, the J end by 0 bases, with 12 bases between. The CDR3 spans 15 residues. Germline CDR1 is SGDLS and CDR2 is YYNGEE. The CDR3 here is CASSATTGMNTEAFF. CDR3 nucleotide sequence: TGTGCCAGCAGCGCCACTACAGGGATGAACACTGAAGCTTTCTTT.

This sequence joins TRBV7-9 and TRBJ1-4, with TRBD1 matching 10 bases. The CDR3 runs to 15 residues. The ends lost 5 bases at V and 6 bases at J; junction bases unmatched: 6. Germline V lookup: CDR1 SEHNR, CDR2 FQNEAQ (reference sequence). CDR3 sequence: CASSPQTGGYEKLFF. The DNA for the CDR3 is TGTGCCAGCAGCCCGCAGACAGGGGGCTATGAAAAACTGTTTTTT.

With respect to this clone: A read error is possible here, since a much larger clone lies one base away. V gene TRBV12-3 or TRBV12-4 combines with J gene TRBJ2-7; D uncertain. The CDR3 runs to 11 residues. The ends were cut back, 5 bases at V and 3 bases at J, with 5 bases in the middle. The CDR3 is CASSPVYEQYF. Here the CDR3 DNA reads TGTGCCAGCAGTCCCGTCTACGAGCAGTACTTC.

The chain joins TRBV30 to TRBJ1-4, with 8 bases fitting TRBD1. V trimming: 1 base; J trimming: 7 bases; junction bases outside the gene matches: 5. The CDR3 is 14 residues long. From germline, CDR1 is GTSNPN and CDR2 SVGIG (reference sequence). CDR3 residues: CAWSGGQVFEKLFF. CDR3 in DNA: TGTGCCTGGAGTGGGGGACAGGTATTTGAAAAACTGTTTTTT.

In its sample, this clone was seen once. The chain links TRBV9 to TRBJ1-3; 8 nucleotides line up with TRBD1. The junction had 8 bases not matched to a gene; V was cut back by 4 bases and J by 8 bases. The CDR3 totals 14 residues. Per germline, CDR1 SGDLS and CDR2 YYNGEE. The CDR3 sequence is CASSSDRGVDTIYF. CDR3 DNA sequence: TGTGCCAGCAGCTCCGACAGGGGAGTAGACACCATATATTTT.